Described below is a single T cell receptor (beta chain) sequence and its context. This record comes from a study of blood T cell repertoires in COVID-19. In the study overall: Sites in the United States, Italy and Spain provided acute and convalescent COVID-19 samples. Sample material is recorded as cDNA or gDNA derived from T cells, B-cell-depleted T cells, or PBMCs.

V shed 5 bases and J shed 5 bases, with 16 bases lying between them. The germline CDR1 and CDR2 sequences are SGHRS and YFSETQ. CDR3 length: 14 amino acids. Per the original data handling: Reference gene primers were amplified, and this amplification served to estimate nucleated cell counts. Clones were read by immunoSEQ multiplex PCR, and TCRdb kept only the in-frame ones, dropping some. Clonal size and the V and J genes are those of that table, whereas D and trimming came from the DNA. The table records tens of thousands of clones, around 80% of them present only once. The sequencing input was peripheral blood. J is TRBJ2-5 and V is TRBV5-1, with D possibly TRBD1 on 6 matching bases. This clonotype was sampled from a human donor in a cohort sampled during active COVID-19. Here the CDR3 DNA reads TGCGCCAGCAGTTCTCCCACAGGGTTGGAGACCCAGTACTTC. It is translated as CASSSPTGLETQYF. The full variable domain, with the rest looked up from reference TRBV5-1 and TRBJ2-5, is KAGVTQTPRYLIKTRGQQVTLSCSPISGHRSVSWYQQTPGQGLQFLFEYFSETQRNKGNFPGRFSGRQFSNSRSEMNVSTLELGDSALYLCASSSPTGLETQYFGPGTRLLVL.